This paragraph covers one T cell receptor beta chain sequence. What it recognizes is unknown. Produced via immunoSEQ multiplex PCR; TCRdb's table is partial and in-frame only. Altogether tens of thousands of clones are present, nearly 96% being singletons, with the ten largest covering 4.5% to 5%. These data originate in a study of cytomegalovirus exposure and HLA in healthy donors. Study-level results: Later, an analysis found that TCR clusters from the first cohort tended to co-occur in the 90 to 150 validation repertoires. The investigators catalogued some 150 TCR beta chains as cytomegalovirus-associated.

The donors were in the roughly 130-subject validation cohort, distinct from the approximately 730-subject first cohort. Germline CDR1 is MNHEY and CDR2 is SMNVEV (reference sequence). The CDR3 runs 14 residues. V lost 5 bases and J lost 8, with 15 bases in between. The sample comprised PBMCs. The receptor comes from a woman younger than 35 in good health and CMV-seropositive. The J gene is TRBJ1-4, the V gene TRBV27; TRBD1 might be the D (6 bases). In nucleotides, the CDR3 is TGTGCCAGCAGTCCCGGGACAAGTAACGAAAAACTGTTTTTT. Encoded protein: CASSPGTSNEKLFF.